This TCR beta chain was captured in a study of T-cell reconstitution after alpha-beta-depleted transplantation in children. A library of TCRbeta sequences, prepared with unique molecular identifiers, was generated. TCRdb reanalysed the PCR reads using MiXCR and keeps one entry per CDR3 protein. The sample lists hundreds of thousands of distinct CDR3 sequences, roughly 9% occurring once. V was clipped by 2 bases and J by 5 bases, with 9 bases between them. The CDR3 extends over 13 amino acids. The germline CDR1 and CDR2 sequences are MNHEY and SVGAGI. The table lists this clonotype with a few counts. This clonotype was sampled from a human donor who donated a stem cell graft to a child with acute lymphoblastic leukemia. V usage is TRBV6-5 and J usage is TRBJ1-1; D is unresolved. Sequenced material: PBMCs from the stem cell graft donor, taken from the stem cell graft. In DNA, the CDR3 is TGTGCCAGCAGTTACGGCTTGAGGACTGAAGCTTTCTTT. Residues: CASSYGLRTEAFF.